The clone carrying this T cell receptor beta chain was seen a single time. Original methodology: Cell counts per sample came from amplifying reference gene primers. Clones were read by immunoSEQ multiplex PCR, and TCRdb kept only the in-frame ones, dropping some. The DNA gave D and trimming, while V, J and clone size come from that table. There are roughly 100,000 clones in the sample; about 86% occur only once, and 2.5% to 4% lies in the top ten. The data stem from a study of blood T cell repertoires in COVID-19. In the study overall: In each case, the material was cDNA or gDNA derived from T cells, B-cell-depleted T cells, or PBMCs.

The J segment lost 8 bases and the V segment lost 1 base, leaving 9 bases of the junction unmatched. Per germline, CDR1 SGHTA and CDR2 FQGNSA. This CDR3 is built from 15 residues. The sequencing sample was made of peripheral blood. This receptor was obtained from a woman of 80 years or more with active or convalescent COVID-19. The chain recombines TRBV7-2 with TRBJ1-2; TRBD1 matches 8 bases. The CDR3 bases are TGTGCCAGCAGCTTAGGGGGACAGGTTGCCGGGGGCTACACCTTC. This gives the protein CASSLGGQVAGGYTF.